One sample yielded the 22 T cell receptor beta chains listed below, sequenced in a study of cytomegalovirus exposure and HLA in healthy donors. PCR was performed using 60 Vbeta and 13 Jbeta primers. TCRdb keeps only in-frame clones here, not all; method: immunoSEQ multiplex PCR. Of 150,000 to 180,000 clones listed, around three quarters were seen once; the top ten hold approximately 4%. What was sequenced was PBMCs. Receptors originate from a woman between 40 and 50 years old in good health and CMV-seronegative.

The chain is built from TRBV5-1 and TRBJ1-4; D is undetermined. Trimming pared 2 bases from V and 0 bases from J, leaving 5 bases between. CDR3 size: 14 residues. The germline V gene encodes CDR1 SGHRS and CDR2 YFSETQ. The CDR3 loop reads CASSFNATNEKLFF. CDR3 nucleotides: TGCGCCAGCAGCTTTAATGCAACTAATGAAAAACTGTTTTTT.

The chain recombines TRBV28 with TRBJ2-3; TRBD2 matches 12 bases. The CDR3 contains 15 residues. V gave up 8 bases and J gave up 6 bases; unmatched junction bases: 9. Germline CDR1 is MDHEN and CDR2 is SYDVKM. CDR3 in DNA: TGTGCCAGCTCCCTCGCTCTAGCGGGGGGGGATACGCAGTATTTT. As protein: CASSLALAGGDTQYF.

The V gene is TRBV6-5, the J gene TRBJ1-4, with 8 bases lining up with TRBD1. Looked up from germline, CDR1 is MNHEY and CDR2 is SVGAGI. CDR3 length equals 16 residues. V gave up 0 bases and J gave up 7 bases; unmatched junction bases: 7. The CDR3 DNA reads TGTGCCAGCAGTTACTCTCGACAGGGGCTGAGTGAAAAACTGTTTTTT. This translates into CASSYSRQGLSEKLFF.

This chain links TRBV5-1 with TRBJ2-2; 9 nucleotides line up with TRBD1. J lost 7 bases, V lost 3 bases, and 7 bases had no gene match. Per the germline V gene, CDR1 is SGHRS and CDR2 is YFSETQ. This CDR3 is 15 amino acids long. The CDR3 reads CASSSTTGGIGELFF. CDR3 bases: TGCGCCAGCAGCTCGACGACAGGGGGGATCGGGGAGCTGTTTTTT.

CDR3 loop: CASSQGAGSSSNYGYTF. The CDR3 coding sequence is TGCGCCAGCAGCCAAGGGGCCGGTAGTTCATCTAACTATGGCTACACCTTC. The chain is built from TRBV4-1 and TRBJ1-2; D is uncertain. Looked up from germline, CDR1 is MGHRA and CDR2 is YSYEKL. The V end was cut by 1 base, the J end by 0 bases, with 15 bases between. The CDR3 is made up of 17 amino acids.

J is TRBJ2-7 and V is TRBV2; perhaps TRBD1 as D (5 bases). Trimming pared 4 bases from V and 3 bases from J, leaving 7 bases between. This CDR3 has 12 residues. Germline V gives CDR1 SNHLY, CDR2 FYNNEI. The CDR3 region is CASSGTSYEQYF. The CDR3 nucleotides read TGTGCCAGCAGTGGGACAAGCTACGAGCAGTACTTC. Full variable domain (outside the CDR3, taken from reference TRBV2 and TRBJ2-7): EPEVTQTPSHQVTQMGQEVILRCVPISNHLYFYWYRQILGQKVEFLVSFYNNEISEKSEIFDDQFSVERPDGSNFTLKIRSTKLEDSAMYFCASSGTSYEQYFGPGTRLTVT.

The rearrangement uses TRBV7-9 and TRBJ1-2, with 9 bases lining up with TRBD1. The CDR3 is 14 amino acids. The J segment lost 5 bases and the V segment lost 5 bases, leaving 6 bases of the junction unmatched. Per germline, CDR1 SEHNR and CDR2 FQNEAQ (reference sequence). This CDR3 reads CASSPGQGLYGYTF. The CDR3 region has the DNA TGTGCCAGCAGCCCGGGACAGGGCCTTTATGGCTACACCTTC.

CDR3 DNA sequence: TGTGCCAGCCGACGCAGGGGGTACGACACTGAAGCTTTCTTT. This gives the protein CASRRRGYDTEAFF. The chain combines TRBV27 with TRBJ1-1, with 7 bases identical to TRBD1. CDR3 length equals 14 residues. Germline V gene sequence: CDR1 MNHEY, CDR2 SMNVEV (reference sequence). V lost 8 bases, J lost 3 bases, and 9 bases stayed unmatched.

Of note for this clone: The same CDR3 can be traced to other DNA sequences in this sample. The V call is TRBV28, the J call TRBJ2-2, with D possibly being TRBD1 (6 bases). The CDR3 has 14 residues. In germline, CDR1 is MDHEN, CDR2 SYDVKM. The ends were cut back, 6 bases at V and 1 base at J, with 9 bases in the middle. The CDR3 loop reads CASSSGQNTGELFF. CDR3 sequence (DNA): TGTGCCAGCAGCTCGGGACAGAACACCGGGGAGCTGTTTTTT.

J is TRBJ2-7 and V is TRBV5-1, with 8 bases that match TRBD1. Germline CDR1 SGHRS, CDR2 YFSETQ. Trimming took 4 bases from V and 5 from J; bases not matched to a gene: 2. The CDR3 runs to 12 residues. The CDR3 protein is CASSLDRDEQYF. CDR3 DNA sequence: TGCGCCAGCAGCCTGGACAGGGACGAGCAGTACTTC.

The J gene is TRBJ2-1, the V gene TRBV19, with 9 bases aligning to TRBD2. Per germline, CDR1 LNHDA and CDR2 SQIVND (reference sequence). After removal of 6 bases from V and 10 bases from J, the junction contained 10 bases not matched to a gene. This CDR3 contains 14 residues. CDR3 DNA sequence: TGTGCCAGTAGAGAGATAGCGGGAGCCCTAGAGCAGTTCTTC. Its translation: CASREIAGALEQFF. Looking up the rest from reference TRBV19 and TRBJ2-1 gives the full variable domain: DGGITQSPKYLFRKEGQNVTLSCEQNLNHDAMYWYRQDPGQGLRLIYYSQIVNDFQKGDIAEGYSVSREKKESFPLTVTSAQKNPTAFYLCASREIAGALEQFFGPGTRLTVL.

The chain carries TRBV10-3 and TRBJ1-5, with 11 bases fitting TRBD1. The CDR3 sequence is 15 residues long. In germline, CDR1 is ENHRY, CDR2 SYGVKD. V was pared by 5 bases and J by 7 bases, with 7 bases of the junction left unmatched. Here the CDR3 DNA reads TGTGCCATCAGTCCAGACGGGACAGGGGGACAGCCCCAGCATTTT. It specifies CAISPDGTGGQPQHF.

The V call is TRBV30, the J call TRBJ2-7; D might be TRBD1 (6 bases). V was shortened by 8 bases and J by 2 bases, with 28 bases between the two germline ends. From germline, CDR1 is GTSNPN and CDR2 SVGIG (reference sequence). The CDR3 is made up of 17 amino acids. The CDR3 here is CAGQPGHESFSTYEQYF. The CDR3 region has the DNA TGTGCCGGACAACCGGGACACGAGTCCTTTTCTACCTACGAGCAGTACTTC.

The rearrangement joins TRBV6-5 to TRBJ1-1; TRBD1 matches at 10 bases. This CDR3 comprises 15 residues. V was pared by 5 bases and J by 5 bases, with 8 bases of the junction left unmatched. In germline, CDR1 is MNHEY, CDR2 SVGAGI. Written as DNA, the CDR3 is TGTGCCAGCAGTCATGTTGGACAGGGGGTAACTGAAGCTTTCTTT. Amino acid sequence: CASSHVGQGVTEAFF.

The V and J genes are TRBV19 and TRBJ1-5, with D tentatively TRBD1 (6 bases). Germline lookup yields CDR1 LNHDA and CDR2 SQIVND (reference sequence). This CDR3 contains 17 residues. V was clipped by 4 bases and J by 2 bases, with 18 bases between them. CDR3 amino acids: CASSTPRGGDGNQPQHF. CDR3 coding DNA: TGTGCCAGTAGTACCCCTCGGGGGGGCGACGGCAATCAGCCCCAGCATTTT.

The rearrangement joins TRBV29-1 to TRBJ2-2, with a tentative D call TRBD1 (5 bases). This CDR3 region has 14 residues. CDR1 is SQVTM and CDR2 is ANQGSEA in the germline V gene. Trimming shortened V by 4 bases and J by 7 bases, and 16 bases separated the two germline ends. This chain's CDR3 is CSVARVGAVGELFF. The CDR3 DNA reads TGCAGCGTTGCCAGGGTTGGGGCGGTCGGGGAGCTGTTTTTT.

The chain links TRBV11-3 to TRBJ2-5, with 11 nucleotides matching TRBD2. CDR3 size: 19 residues. V trimming: 5 bases; J trimming: 4 bases; junction bases outside the gene matches: 18. The germline gives CDR1 SGHNT, CDR2 YENEEA. The CDR3 protein is CASSPPSLAGGPGVETQYF. CDR3 nucleotides: TGTGCCAGCAGCCCTCCTTCTTTAGCGGGAGGGCCGGGGGTAGAGACCCAGTACTTC.

The V and J genes are TRBV6-6 and TRBJ2-2, with D possibly being TRBD2 (5 bases). Germline CDR1 MNHNY, CDR2 SVGAGI (reference sequence). This CDR3 region has 15 residues. Trimming cost V 5 bases and J 2 bases, with 12 bases left between them. This CDR3 reads CASSPGKGNTGELFF. In DNA form, the CDR3 reads TGTGCCAGCAGTCCCGGGAAGGGTAACACCGGGGAGCTGTTTTTT.

The chain uses TRBV19 and TRBJ1-5; TRBD1 aligns across 7 bases. V lost 5 bases to trimming and J lost 5 bases; unmatched junction nucleotides: 6. CDR3 length equals 14 residues. The germline V gene has CDR1 LNHDA and CDR2 SQIVND (reference sequence). The CDR3 DNA follows: TGTGCCAGTAGTCTACAGGGGCCCGATCAGCCCCAGCATTTT. Translation: CASSLQGPDQPQHF.

The chain carries TRBV9 and TRBJ1-6; D perhaps matches TRBD1 (5 bases). The CDR3 runs 18 residues. CDR1 SGDLS and CDR2 YYNGEE come from the germline V gene. Trimming left V 4 bases short and J 7 bases short, with 24 bases between. The DNA for the CDR3 is TGTGCCAGCAGCCCTGAACTCACAGGACGACGTTTAAATTCACCCCTCCACTTT. As protein: CASSPELTGRRLNSPLHF.

The chain joins TRBV7-9 to TRBJ1-1; D gene ambiguous. V lost 5 bases to trimming and J lost 5 bases, with 18 bases between them. This CDR3 has 15 residues. Germline CDR1 reads SEHNR; CDR2 reads FQNEAQ (reference sequence). CDR3 region: CASSPREGLGTEAFF. The DNA of the CDR3 is TGTGCCAGCAGCCCCCGGGAAGGTCTTGGGACTGAAGCTTTCTTT.

The rearrangement joins TRBV5-1 to TRBJ1-1; D is ambiguous. Germline V CDR1 and CDR2: SGHRS, YFSETQ. The CDR3 contains 14 residues. V was cut by 1 base and J by 1 base, with 8 bases left in between. The CDR3 reads CASSLYGENTEAFF. CDR3 coding DNA: TGCGCCAGCAGCTTGTACGGGGAGAACACTGAAGCTTTCTTT.